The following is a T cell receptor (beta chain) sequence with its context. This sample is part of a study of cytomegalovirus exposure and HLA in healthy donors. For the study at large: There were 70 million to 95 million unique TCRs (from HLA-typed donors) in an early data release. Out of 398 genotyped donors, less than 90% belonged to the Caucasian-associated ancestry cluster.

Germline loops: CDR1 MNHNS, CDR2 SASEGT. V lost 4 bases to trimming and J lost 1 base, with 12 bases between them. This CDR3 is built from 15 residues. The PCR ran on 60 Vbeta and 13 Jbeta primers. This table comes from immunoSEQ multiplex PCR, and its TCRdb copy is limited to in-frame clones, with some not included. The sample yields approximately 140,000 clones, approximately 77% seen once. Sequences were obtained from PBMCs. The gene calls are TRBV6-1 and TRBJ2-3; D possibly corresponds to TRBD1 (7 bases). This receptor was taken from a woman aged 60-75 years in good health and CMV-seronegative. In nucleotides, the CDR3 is TGTGCCAGCAGTGGCGGAGGGGGCCGCACAGATACGCAGTATTTT. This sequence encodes CASSGGGGRTDTQYF.